Listed here are 7 T cell receptor beta chains from one sample, sequenced in a study of T cells in Graves' hyperthyroidism and ophthalmopathy. RNA transcripts were the template for amplifying TCR beta CDR3 regions. HTBI primers were the set used in a first-round RT-PCR of the TCR CDR3. Each CDR3 protein is one row after TCRdb ran MiXCR on the multiplex PCR reads. The table records approximately 700,000 distinct CDR3 sequences, just under 45% of them present only once. The sequencing input was peripheral blood or thyroid tissue (not recorded which). All receptors come from an adult man with Graves' disease, either hyperthyroidism or ophthalmopathy (not recorded which).

As regards this clonotype: A read error may explain this, as a much larger clone is one base away. The chain combines TRBV2 with TRBJ1-6; D gene unclear. The CDR3 contains 13 residues. Germline V gene lookup returns CDR1 SNHLY and CDR2 FYNNEI. The CDR3 protein is CASSEYGDSPPHF. DNA for the CDR3: TGTGCCAGCAGTGAGTACGGAGATTCACCCCCCCACTTT.

This clonotype was seen many times. The chain links TRBV19 to TRBJ2-5, with TRBD1 matching 9 bases. Germline values: CDR1 LNHDA, CDR2 SQIVND (reference sequence). V was pared by 5 bases and J by 5 bases, with 6 bases of the junction left unmatched. CDR3 size: 14 residues. CDR3 coding DNA: TGTGCCAGTAGTCAAACAGGGGGCAGCGAGACCCAGTACTTC. The encoded protein is CASSQTGGSETQYF.

Comments on this clonotype: The CDR3 carries no conserved terminal phenylalanine or tryptophan, so it likely arises from a read error. V is TRBV10-3 and J is TRBJ1-6, with TRBD1 as a possible D gene (6 bases). Germline lookup yields CDR1 ENHRY and CDR2 SYGVKD. V lost 10 bases and J lost 6, with 16 bases in between. This CDR3 comprises 14 residues. The CDR3 sequence: CASMGAGTNSPLHL. CDR3 in DNA: TGTGCCAGTATGGGGGCAGGTACTAATTCACCCCTCCACCTT.

Concerning this clonotype itself: This clone may be a read error of a much larger clone one base away. The chain carries TRBV20-1 and TRBJ2-7, with D tentatively TRBD2 (6 bases). There are 13 residues in the CDR3. Trimming took off 4 bases at V and 4 bases at J, with 14 bases between the two ends. The germline gives CDR1 DFQATT, CDR2 SNEGSKA (reference sequence). The CDR3 reads CSAKDAAGYEQYF. The CDR3 region has the DNA TGCAGTGCTAAGGACGCGGCGGGATACGAGCAGTACTTC.

This clonotype was observed a handful of times. The gene calls are TRBV5-1 and TRBJ1-1; TRBD1 is a possible D gene (5 bases). Germline values: CDR1 SGHRS, CDR2 YFSETQ. V was cut by 3 bases and J by 6 bases, with 12 bases left in between. The CDR3 has 13 amino acids. The CDR3 sequence is CASSSNDSPEAFF. CDR3 DNA sequence: TGCGCCAGCAGCTCAAATGACAGCCCTGAAGCTTTCTTT.

This clonotype has a count of ten or more. The chain joins TRBV7-9 to TRBJ1-4; D perhaps matches TRBD1 (5 bases). The CDR3 length is 14 residues. V was shortened by 5 bases and J by 8 bases, with 15 bases between the two germline ends. CDR1 SEHNR and CDR2 FQNEAQ come from the germline V gene (reference sequence). CDR3 coding DNA: TGTGCCAGCAGCCCCCGGGACGGTACGGAAAAACTGTTTTTT. Protein sequence: CASSPRDGTEKLFF.

In regard to this clonotype: An end of the junction differs from the germline gene, which may be a read error. The chain carries TRBV2 and TRBJ1-4; 7 bases are shared with TRBD1. Per germline, CDR1 SNHLY and CDR2 FYNNEI. The CDR3 spans 14 residues. The chain's CDR3 is CASRWTGTNENLFF. In DNA, the CDR3 is TGTGCCAGCAGATGGACAGGAACTAATGAAAACCTGTTTTTT.